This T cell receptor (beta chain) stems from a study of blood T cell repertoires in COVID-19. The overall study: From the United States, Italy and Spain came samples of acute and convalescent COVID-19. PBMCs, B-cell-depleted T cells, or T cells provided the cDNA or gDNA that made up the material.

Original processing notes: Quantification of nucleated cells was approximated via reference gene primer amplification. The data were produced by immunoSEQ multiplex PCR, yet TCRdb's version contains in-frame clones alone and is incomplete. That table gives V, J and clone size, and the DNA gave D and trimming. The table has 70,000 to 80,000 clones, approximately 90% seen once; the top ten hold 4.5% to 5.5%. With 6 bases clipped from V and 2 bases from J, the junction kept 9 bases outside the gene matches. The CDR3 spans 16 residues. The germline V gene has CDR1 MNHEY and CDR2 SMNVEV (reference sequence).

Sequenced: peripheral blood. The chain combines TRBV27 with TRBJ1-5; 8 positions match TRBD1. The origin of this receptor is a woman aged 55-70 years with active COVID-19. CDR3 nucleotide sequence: TGTGCCAGCAGGGGGTCAGGGGGCTTTGGCAATCAGCCCCAGCATTTT. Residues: CASRGSGGFGNQPQHF.